Given below is one T cell receptor (beta chain) in context. This clonotype was recorded at least ten times. Its recognized antigen is unknown. Per-nucleotide qualities are absent, and no much larger clonotype sits a single base away. These data belong to a study of breast tumors, draining lymph nodes, adjacent tissues (TCRdb year 2016). The study in broad terms: The study compared TCR beta repertoires across tumor, adjacent nontumor tissue and axillary lymph nodes from breast cancer patients. The study aimed to assess the relationships and possible T-cell exchange between tumor, surrounding tissue and draining lymph node repertoires in human breast cancer. Findings and caveats that apply to the study as a whole: The data were considered consistent with most tumor T cells being derived from the lymph node and subsequently expanding within tumor tissue. Tumors showed preferential V and J gene usage, and their T-cell repertoire diversity fell below that of lymph nodes yet above that of nontumor tissue. Tumor and nontumor tissue repertoires were found to be significantly more similar in luminal-like than in basal-like breast cancer. The conclusion that tumor T cells originate in lymph nodes was presented as consistent with a hypothesis rather than as directly demonstrated.

CDR1 and CDR2 were assigned from the germline V gene as MNHEY and SVGAGI. The junction shows trimming of 0 bases on V and 4 bases on J, plus 13 bases between the germline ends. Including cysteine and phenylalanine, the CDR3 has 16 amino acids. Just CDR3 DNA is preserved here, 48 bases in frame from base 1. The instrument given in TCRdb is Illumina HiSeq 2000. Multiplex PCR amplification was used to generate the TCR beta chain libraries. High-throughput sequencing was used to analyze the amplified TCR beta chain products. TCRdb trimmed public reads at Q25 via fastp, called clones via MiXCR and kept in-frame beta chains. Each record represents a unique CDR3 protein, reported with the most common genes and DNA among its rows. For this sample there are about 20,000 distinct CDR3 sequences; 32% appear just once. The ten largest clones capture roughly 10% of the sample.

The clonotype comes from a female donor with breast cancer. Some clones in this sample may be carry-over from other donors' samples. The sequencing input was breast tumor tissue. The V and J segments used are TRBV6-5 and TRBJ2-1, and possibly TRBD2, on 5 matching bases. The DNA is TGTGCCAGCAGTTACTCACCAGCGGAACAGTACAATGAGCAGTTCTTC. Translated, it reads CASSYSPAEQYNEQFF.